The 22 T cell receptor beta chains given below trace back to one sample, sequenced in a study of blood T cell repertoires in COVID-19. TCRdb's copy holds only in-frame clones and misses some; the assay was immunoSEQ multiplex PCR. The sample has about 260,000 clones; almost 85% are singletons. The sequenced sample consisted of peripheral blood. These receptors were obtained from an elderly woman with acute or convalescent COVID-19.

The chain employs TRBV7-2 and TRBJ2-3; D gene ambiguous. This CDR3 has 12 residues. Trimming removed 5 bases at V and 6 bases at J, with 9 bases between. Germline V gives CDR1 SGHTA, CDR2 FQGNSA. The CDR3: CASSPLGDTQYF. The CDR3 region has the DNA TGTGCCAGCAGCCCGCTCGGGGATACGCAGTATTTT.

This clone was counted only a few times. V and J are TRBV6-5 and TRBJ1-2; D unclear. The V and J ends lost 3 bases and 1 base respectively, with 6 bases between them. CDR1 and CDR2 (germline): MNHEY, SVGAGI. The CDR3 loop spans 13 amino acids. CDR3 nucleotide sequence: TGTGCCAGCAGTTATGGAGATAACTATGGCTACACCTTC. Amino acid sequence: CASSYGDNYGYTF.

This chain links TRBV7-9 with TRBJ2-7; D call uncertain. The germline CDR1 and CDR2 sequences are SEHNR and FQNEAQ (reference sequence). The CDR3 runs 15 residues. V was shortened by 1 base and J by 0 bases, with 10 bases between the two germline ends. CDR3 nucleotide sequence: TGTGCCAGCAGCTTAGAAGACACTCTCTCCTACGAGCAGTACTTC. It codes for CASSLEDTLSYEQYF. Variable domain in full (rest from reference TRBV7-9 and TRBJ2-7): DTGVSQNPRHKITKRGQNVTFRCDPISEHNRLYWYRQTLGQGPEFLTYFQNEAQLEKSRLLSDRFSAERPKGSFSTLEIQRTEQGDSAMYLCASSLEDTLSYEQYFGPGTRLTVT.

In this sample, this clone turned up a few times. V is TRBV2 and J is TRBJ2-1; 8 bases are shared with TRBD1. V was clipped by 6 bases and J by 5 bases; unmatched bases: 12. CDR1 is SNHLY, CDR2 FYNNEI, per germline. This CDR3 comprises 16 residues. CDR3 residues: CASRPKTGAFHNEQFF. The CDR3 region has the DNA TGTGCCAGCAGGCCCAAGACAGGGGCCTTCCACAATGAGCAGTTCTTC.

The chain employs TRBV2 and TRBJ1-2; 9 bases are shared with TRBD1. CDR1 is SNHLY, CDR2 FYNNEI, per germline. This CDR3 spans 14 amino acids. V was pared by 7 bases and J by 5 bases, with 8 bases of the junction left unmatched. The CDR3 nucleotides read TGTGCCAGCACCCAACAGGGGGCAGGGTATGGCTACACCTTC. Protein sequence: CASTQQGAGYGYTF.

Here the CDR3 DNA reads TGTGCTTCCGGGACAGGGGAAAATACGCAGTATTTT. Residues: CASGTGENTQYF. The chain links TRBV3-1 (or the pseudogene TRBV3-2) to TRBJ2-3, with 10 nucleotides matching TRBD1. This CDR3 has 12 residues. From germline, CDR1 is LGHDT and CDR2 YNNKEL (reference sequence).

The chain combines TRBV28 with TRBJ2-7; no reliable D call. Trimming stripped 5 bases from V and 0 bases from J, with 11 bases between. The length of the CDR3 is 14 residues. The germline V gene has CDR1 MDHEN and CDR2 SYDVKM. The CDR3 coding sequence is TGTGCCAGCAGTGATAAGAACTACTCCTACGAGCAGTACTTC. This gives the protein CASSDKNYSYEQYF.

This clone was seen more than once but under ten times. The chain has TRBV19 and TRBJ2-5, with TRBD1 matching 7 bases. V dropped 0 bases and J dropped 1; count of bases not matched to a gene: 8. CDR1 is LNHDA, CDR2 SQIVND, per germline (reference sequence). This CDR3 contains 17 residues. CDR3 in DNA: TGTGCCAGTAGTATAGATTATGGGGCAGGGGGCCAAGAGACCCAGTACTTC. Encoded protein: CASSIDYGAGGQETQYF.

V usage is TRBV10-2 and J usage is TRBJ2-1; 10 bases match TRBD2. The V segment lost 4 bases and the J segment 2 bases; nucleotides outside the gene matches: 8. The CDR3 contains 17 residues. Per germline, CDR1 WSHSY and CDR2 SAAADI. This CDR3 reads CASSGRGTSATYNEQFF. The CDR3 DNA sequence: TGCGCCAGCAGTGGGCGAGGGACTAGCGCGACCTACAATGAGCAGTTCTTC.

Details on this clone: This sample also contains other DNA sequences that code for the same CDR3. This chain uses TRBV7-2 with TRBJ1-5; no definite D call. The CDR3 covers 13 residues. The ends were cut back, 2 bases at V and 4 bases at J, with 6 bases in the middle. Germline-derived CDR1 and CDR2 are SGHTA and FQGNSA. Here the CDR3 DNA reads TGTGCCAGCAGCTTAACGGGAAATCAGCCCCAGCATTTT. It encodes CASSLTGNQPQHF.

J is TRBJ2-5 and V is TRBV5-4, with TRBD2 matching 8 bases. CDR3 length: 14 residues. Germline CDR1 reads SGHNT; CDR2 reads YYREEE (reference sequence). Losses at the gene ends were 2 bases for V and 5 bases for J; bases not matched to a gene: 5. CDR3 amino acids: CASSFSRGRETQYF. Written as DNA, the CDR3 is TGTGCCAGCAGCTTCTCGCGCGGGAGGGAGACCCAGTACTTC.

This chain joins TRBV18 and TRBJ2-1, with TRBD2 as a possible D gene (5 bases). Germline V lookup: CDR1 KGHSH, CDR2 LQKENI. The CDR3 length is 13 residues. The V and J ends lost 2 bases and 9 bases respectively, with 11 bases between them. This chain's CDR3 is CASSPKTKSEQFF. In DNA, the CDR3 is TGTGCCAGCTCACCAAAGACTAAGAGTGAGCAGTTCTTC.

V usage is TRBV13 and J usage is TRBJ2-1; D is perhaps TRBD2 (7 bases). Germline CDR1 and CDR2: PRHDT and FYEKMQ (reference sequence). This CDR3 spans 15 amino acids. V lost 0 bases, J lost 2 bases, and 8 bases lay in between. CDR3 sequence: CASSLGGGAYNEQFF. The CDR3, as DNA: TGTGCCAGCAGCTTAGGAGGGGGGGCCTACAATGAGCAGTTCTTC.

This chain connects TRBV5-8 to TRBJ2-5; the D is unclear. Trimming left V 1 base short and J 7 bases short, with 11 bases between. Germline lookup yields CDR1 SGHTS and CDR2 YDEGEE. The CDR3 is 13 residues long. CDR3 in DNA: TGTGCCAGCAGCTTGAGTTACGCCGGGACCCAGTACTTC. It is translated as CASSLSYAGTQYF.

V gene TRBV28 combines with J gene TRBJ2-5; 13 bases map to TRBD2. The V gene's germline CDR1 is MDHEN and CDR2 SYDVKM. V was pared by 7 bases and J by 5 bases, with 7 bases of the junction left unmatched. This CDR3 is 15 amino acids long. The CDR3 loop reads CASKATSGRTETQYF. DNA of the CDR3: TGTGCCAGCAAGGCGACTAGCGGGAGGACGGAGACCCAGTACTTC.

This chain links TRBV7-2 with TRBJ2-7, with a tentative D call TRBD2 (5 bases). This CDR3 has 14 amino acids. V dropped 4 bases and J dropped 3 bases, with 13 bases sitting between them. Germline lookup yields CDR1 SGHTA and CDR2 FQGNSA. Written as DNA, the CDR3 is TGTGCCAGCAGCTCACGAACGGGGAACTACGAGCAGTACTTC. Its translation: CASSSRTGNYEQYF.

With regard to this clone: Distinct nucleotide sequences in the sample also encode this CDR3. The V gene is TRBV28, the J gene TRBJ2-7; D is possibly TRBD1 (6 bases). Trimming removed 2 bases from V and 1 base from J, with 6 bases in between. Germline CDR1 and CDR2: MDHEN and SYDVKM. The CDR3 has 13 residues. This CDR3 reads CASSLQGSYEQYF. In DNA form, the CDR3 reads TGTGCCAGCAGTTTACAGGGGTCCTACGAGCAGTACTTC.

The rearrangement joins TRBV11-2 to TRBJ2-1, with a weak D call TRBD2 (6 bases). Germline CDR1 SGHAT, CDR2 FQNNGV. The V and J ends lost 5 bases and 6 bases respectively, with 17 bases between them. This CDR3 has 15 residues. CDR3 protein: CASSIGPTRTNEQFF. As DNA, the CDR3 is TGTGCCAGCAGCATTGGGCCGACTAGGACCAATGAGCAGTTCTTC. Based on the CDR3 plus reference TRBV11-2 and TRBJ2-1, the full variable domain is EAGVAQSPRYKIIEKRQSVAFWCNPISGHATLYWYQQILGQGPKLLIQFQNNGVVDDSQLPKDRFSAERLKGVDSTLKIQPAKLEDSAVYLCASSIGPTRTNEQFFGPGTRLTVL.

CDR3 residues: CSVGVHRVNTEAFF. The CDR3 DNA reads as TGCAGCGTTGGGGTACACAGGGTAAACACTGAAGCTTTCTTT. V usage is TRBV29-1 and J usage is TRBJ1-1; tentatively, D is TRBD1 (6 bases). The CDR3 is 14 amino acids. The ends were cut back, 4 bases at V and 2 bases at J, with 14 bases in the middle. CDR1 is SQVTM, CDR2 ANQGSEA, per germline.

This rearrangement joins TRBV4-3 to TRBJ1-1, with TRBD1 matching 7 bases. Per germline, CDR1 LGHNA and CDR2 YSLEER. The CDR3 has 14 residues. Germline trimming cut 1 base from V and 5 bases from J; bases unmatched to any gene: 4. Here the CDR3 DNA reads TGCGCCAGCAGCCAAGGGGACAGTCGGACTGAAGCTTTCTTT. The encoded protein is CASSQGDSRTEAFF.

This clone came up once. The V call is TRBV12-3 or TRBV12-4, the J call TRBJ1-3, with D uncertain. The CDR3 consists of 13 residues. Trimming took off 5 bases at V and 0 bases at J, with 5 bases between the two ends. CDR3 sequence reads: CASSTSSGNTIYF. The CDR3 DNA reads TGTGCCAGCAGTACGAGCTCTGGAAACACCATATATTTT.

V gene TRBV30 combines with J gene TRBJ2-3, with 13 bases lining up with TRBD2. Per the germline V gene, CDR1 is GTSNPN and CDR2 is SVGIG (reference sequence). With 3 bases clipped from V and 6 bases from J, the junction kept 9 bases outside the gene matches. CDR3 length equals 16 residues. Here the CDR3 DNA reads TGTGCCTGGAGCGTCGGACTAGCGGGAGCACGGGATACGCAGTATTTT. It translates to CAWSVGLAGARDTQYF.